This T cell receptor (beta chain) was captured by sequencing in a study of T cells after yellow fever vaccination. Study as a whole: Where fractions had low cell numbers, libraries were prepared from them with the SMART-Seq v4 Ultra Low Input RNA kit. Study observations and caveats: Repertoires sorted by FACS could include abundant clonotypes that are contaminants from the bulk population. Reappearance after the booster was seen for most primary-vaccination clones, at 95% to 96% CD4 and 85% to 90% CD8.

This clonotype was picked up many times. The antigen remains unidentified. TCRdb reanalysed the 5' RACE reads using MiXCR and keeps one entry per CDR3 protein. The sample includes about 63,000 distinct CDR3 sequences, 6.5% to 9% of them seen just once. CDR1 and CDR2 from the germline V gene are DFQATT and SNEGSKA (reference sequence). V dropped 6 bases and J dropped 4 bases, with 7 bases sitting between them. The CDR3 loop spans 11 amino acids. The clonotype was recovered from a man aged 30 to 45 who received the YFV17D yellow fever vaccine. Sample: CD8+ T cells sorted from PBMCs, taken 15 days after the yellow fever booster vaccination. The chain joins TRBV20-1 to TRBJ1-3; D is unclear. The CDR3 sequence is CSALIGNTIYF. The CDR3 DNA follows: TGCAGTGCGTTGATCGGAAACACCATATATTTT.